This TCR beta chain was retrieved from a study of CD8 T cells in Susac syndrome. This clonotype showed up just once. A quantity of about 0.5 to 1 ug RNA underwent reverse transcription using random hexamers. The TCR beta CDR3 was amplified by immunoSEQ multiplex PCR across 54 Vbeta, 13 Jbeta. TCRdb itself ran the immunoSEQ multiplex PCR reads through MiXCR, one entry per CDR3 protein. The data show about 300,000 distinct CDR3 sequences, roughly nine tenths seen once. The V segment lost 5 bases and the J segment 6 bases; nucleotides outside the gene matches: 16. This CDR3 comprises 16 residues. CDR1 is SNHLY, CDR2 FYNNEI, per germline.

This chain uses TRBV2 with TRBJ2-7; 7 bases are a match to TRBD2. Sequencing input: CD4+ T cells from PBMCs. The clonotype was recovered from a human donor with multiple sclerosis. The CDR3 region has the DNA TGTGCCAGCAGTTCGGGAGGTAGGCAGGTCGGGGTCGAGCAGTACTTC. It is translated as CASSSGGRQVGVEQYF.